Below, 31 T cell receptor beta chains from the same sample are listed, as sequenced in a study of CD8+CD57+ T cells in acquired aplastic anemia. The template for TCR beta VDJ and CDR3 sequence profiling was genomic DNA. From the reads, TCRdb called clonotypes with MiXCR, one entry per CDR3 protein. Found here are about 210,000 distinct CDR3 sequences, around 63% of them singletons; the top ten hold approximately 30%. Sequenced sample: sorted CD4+, CD8+, or CD8+CD57+ T cells (not recorded which) from PBMCs. These receptors originate from a human donor in good health.

On this clonotype itself: This sequence may be a read error, since a much larger clone differs from it by one base. This is likely a read error, given that the CDR3 carries no conserved phenylalanine or tryptophan at its end. The chain combines TRBV5-1 with TRBJ2-1; D is undetermined. The CDR3 consists of 15 residues. The germline V gene has CDR1 SGHRS and CDR2 YFSETQ. The CDR3 DNA reads TGCGCCAGCAGCTCTGACCAAGACACCTACGATGAGCAGTTCCTC. Translating it yields CASSSDQDTYDEQFL.

This clonotype appeared once. The gene calls are TRBV5-1 and TRBJ1-6; 7 nucleotides line up with TRBD1. Germline loops: CDR1 SGHRS, CDR2 YFSETQ. CDR3 length equals 13 residues. The ends lost 3 bases at V and 11 bases at J; junction bases unmatched: 5. The CDR3 sequence is CASSWDSTTPLHF. The CDR3 DNA is TGCGCCAGCAGCTGGGACAGTACAACACCCCTCCACTTT. The full variable domain, in which reference TRBV5-1 and TRBJ1-6 provide the parts outside the CDR3, is KAGVTQTPRYLIKTRGQQVTLSCSPISGHRSVSWYQQTPGQGLQFLFEYFSETQRNKGNFPGRFSGRQFSNSRSEMNVSTLELGDSALYLCASSWDSTTPLHFGNGTRLTVT.

This clonotype was seen a few times. The CDR3 region has the DNA TGTGCCAGCAGCGAGGGACTAGCGGGGATTACCCAGTACTTC. Its translation: CASSEGLAGITQYF. V usage is TRBV11-1 and J usage is TRBJ2-5; the match to TRBD2 covers 13 bases. The V gene end was trimmed by 5 bases and the J gene end by 8 bases; junction bases not matched to a gene: 5. Germline assignment: CDR1 SGHAT and CDR2 FQDESV (reference sequence). The CDR3 contains 14 residues. Filled out from reference TRBV11-1 and TRBJ2-5, the complete variable domain reads EAEVAQSPRYKITEKSQAVAFWCDPISGHATLYWYRQILGQGPELLVQFQDESVVDDSQLPKDRFSAERLKGVDSTLKIQPAELGDSAMYLCASSEGLAGITQYFGPGTRLLVL.

The chain joins TRBV12-3 or TRBV12-4 to TRBJ1-1; weak D call: TRBD1 (5 bases). This CDR3 region has 13 residues. Trimming removed 6 bases at V and 3 bases at J, with 11 bases between. The CDR3: CASRLGRDTEAFF. Here the CDR3 DNA reads TGTGCCAGCAGGCTGGGGCGGGACACTGAAGCTTTCTTT.

The chain couples TRBV20-1 to TRBJ1-4; D gene unclear. Germline V gene data show CDR1 as DFQATT and CDR2 as SNEGSKA (reference sequence). The CDR3 sequence is 10 residues long. The V end lost 6 bases, the J end lost 6 bases, and 5 bases lay between the germline ends. CDR3: CSAKYEKLFF. The CDR3 coding sequence is TGCAGTGCGAAGTATGAAAAACTGTTTTTT.

This sequence joins TRBV6-2 or TRBV6-3 and TRBJ1-1; a possible D gene is TRBD1 (5 bases). The length of the CDR3 is 13 residues. CDR1 is MNHEY and CDR2 is SVGEGT in the germline V gene. V was clipped by 10 bases and J by 5 bases, with 17 bases between them. CDR3 in DNA: TGTGCCACCCGGGGACGGGGAGGGACTGAAGCTTTCTTT. Protein: CATRGRGGTEAFF.

V is TRBV7-9 and J is TRBJ2-7; D not resolved. With 9 bases removed from V and 3 bases from J, the gap between germline ends came to 12 bases. Germline V gene sequence: CDR1 SEHNR, CDR2 FQNEAQ (reference sequence). The CDR3 contains 12 residues. CDR3 protein: CASTSVYYEQYF. CDR3 sequence (DNA): TGTGCCAGTACTTCCGTCTACTACGAGCAGTACTTC.

This clonotype was observed at least ten times. CDR3 in DNA: TGTGCCAGCAGGGAGGGACAGGGGGCGCAAAGATATGGCTACACCTTC. It codes for CASREGQGAQRYGYTF. The genes are TRBV13 and TRBJ1-2; 12 bases fit TRBD1. V lost 6 bases and J lost 5; bases outside the gene matches: 10. Germline V gives CDR1 PRHDT, CDR2 FYEKMQ (reference sequence). The CDR3 is made up of 16 amino acids.

Written as DNA, the CDR3 is TGTGCCAGCTCACCGGGACTAGCGCCGGGCGTCTACAATGAGCAGTTCTTC. The encoded protein is CASSPGLAPGVYNEQFF. The chain combines TRBV2 with TRBJ2-1, with 10 bases identical to TRBD2. This CDR3 is built from 17 residues. Germline CDR1 reads SNHLY; CDR2 reads FYNNEI. Unmatched junction bases numbered 13, after V lost 8 bases and J lost 3 bases.

This clonotype was detected a few times. The J gene is TRBJ2-7, the V gene TRBV10-3, with D unclear. Germline assignment: CDR1 ENHRY and CDR2 SYGVKD. Trimming took 0 bases from V and 2 from J, leaving 11 bases between them. This CDR3 is 15 amino acids long. CDR3 nucleotides: TGTGCCATCAGTGAGTCGTTGGGTGCAACCTACGAGCAGTACTTC. This sequence encodes CAISESLGATYEQYF.

The table lists this clonotype with many counts. The chain joins TRBV19 to TRBJ2-1, with D tentatively TRBD1 (5 bases). CDR1 and CDR2 (germline): LNHDA, SQIVND (reference sequence). Trimming stripped 3 bases from V and 4 bases from J, with 10 bases between. The CDR3 is 14 amino acids. The CDR3 DNA sequence: TGTGCCAGTAGTATGTGGCAGGGTTACAATGAGCAGTTCTTC. This codes for CASSMWQGYNEQFF.

The chain joins TRBV19 to TRBJ1-4; D ambiguous. Germline V CDR1 and CDR2: LNHDA, SQIVND (reference sequence). Trimming cost V 3 bases and J 4 bases, with 12 bases left between them. The CDR3 extends over 15 amino acids. CDR3 nucleotide sequence: TGTGCCAGTAGTATGATCGGAGGTAATAATGAAAAACTGTTTTTT. This encodes CASSMIGGNNEKLFF.

The chain uses TRBV5-1 and TRBJ1-1, with D unclear. The CDR3 covers 15 residues. V gave up 4 bases and J gave up 7 bases, with 20 bases separating them. Germline V lookup: CDR1 SGHRS, CDR2 YFSETQ. The CDR3 loop is CASSPSYVEGGEAFF. In DNA form, the CDR3 reads TGCGCCAGCAGCCCTTCTTACGTGGAGGGTGGTGAAGCTTTCTTT.

This clonotype has more than one count but fewer than ten. This rearrangement joins TRBV5-8 to TRBJ1-6; D might be TRBD1 (6 bases). Germline lookup yields CDR1 SGHTS and CDR2 YDEGEE. The germline V and J ends were trimmed by 0 bases and 7 bases, with 8 bases remaining between them. CDR3 size: 14 residues. CDR3 coding DNA: TGTGCCAGCAGCTTGGGGACAGCGAATTCACCCCTCCACTTT. This translates into CASSLGTANSPLHF.

The chain is built from TRBV20-1 and TRBJ2-5; D not certain. V lost 2 bases and J lost 3, with 7 bases in between. Germline V gives CDR1 DFQATT, CDR2 SNEGSKA (reference sequence). This CDR3 region has 12 residues. The CDR3 sequence: CSARRAEETQYF. CDR3 coding DNA: TGCAGTGCTAGAAGGGCAGAAGAGACCCAGTACTTC.

This clonotype was recorded at least ten times. V gene TRBV9 combines with J gene TRBJ2-1; no firm D call. CDR3 length equals 15 residues. The ends were cut back, 2 bases at V and 6 bases at J, with 15 bases in the middle. Germline V lookup: CDR1 SGDLS, CDR2 YYNGEE. The CDR3 region is CASSVEDAGVNEQFF. In DNA form, the CDR3 reads TGTGCCAGCAGCGTTGAAGATGCTGGGGTCAATGAGCAGTTCTTC.

This chain links TRBV12-3 or TRBV12-4 with TRBJ2-3, with TRBD2 matching 7 bases. The CDR3 runs 15 residues. Trimming took 6 bases from V and 6 from J; bases not matched to a gene: 12. Here the CDR3 DNA reads TGTGCCAGCAGCGTAGTTGGTAGGGAGGGGGATACGCAGTATTTT. Its protein product is CASSVVGREGDTQYF.

In regard to this clonotype: Mismatch with germline at one junction end may stem from a read error. The chain uses TRBV2 and TRBJ2-3; D might be TRBD2 (6 bases). The CDR3 has 10 amino acids. CDR1 SNHLY and CDR2 FYNNEI come from the germline V gene. DNA of the CDR3: TGTGCCAGCGGGACTCCTACAGTACATTTT. Its protein is CASGTPTVHF. Full variable domain (outside the CDR3, taken from reference TRBV2 and TRBJ2-3): EPEVTQTPSHQVTQMGQEVILRCVPISNHLYFYWYRQILGQKVEFLVSFYNNEISEKSEIFDDQFSVERPDGSNFTLKIRSTKLEDSAMYFCASGTPTVHFGPGTRLTVL.

This clonotype was counted once. Germline and junction disagree at one end, which may indicate a read error. The J gene is TRBJ2-7, the V gene TRBV5-4, with 13 bases lining up with TRBD2. Germline V gene lookup returns CDR1 SGHNT and CDR2 YYREEE (reference sequence). This CDR3 region has 13 residues. The CDR3 spells CAMTSGGQYVQYF. CDR3 nucleotides: TGTGCGATGACTAGCGGGGGGCAATACGTGCAGTACTTC.

The rearrangement links TRBV20-1 to TRBJ1-3; D not certain. Between the trimmed V and J ends, which lost 6 bases and 2 bases, there was a span of 11 bases. The CDR3 totals 13 residues. The V gene's germline CDR1 is DFQATT and CDR2 SNEGSKA (reference sequence). The CDR3 loop reads CSAWEYTGNTIYF. Written as DNA, the CDR3 is TGCAGTGCCTGGGAGTACACTGGAAACACCATATATTTT.

This clonotype occurred many times. In nucleotides, the CDR3 is TGTGCCAGCAGTGCGGACCTCTCCTACGAGCAGTACTTC. As protein: CASSADLSYEQYF. The chain uses TRBV2 and TRBJ2-7; D gene uncertain. The CDR3 totals 13 residues. Deletions cut 4 bases from V and 0 bases from J, with 7 bases between. The germline gives CDR1 SNHLY, CDR2 FYNNEI.

This clonotype came up many times. The CDR3: CASSEGQGVSQPQHF. The CDR3 coding sequence is TGTGCCAGCAGTGAAGGACAGGGGGTTAGTCAGCCCCAGCATTTT. The genes are TRBV12-3 or TRBV12-4 and TRBJ1-5; 10 bases line up with TRBD1. The V gene end was trimmed by 5 bases and the J gene end by 6 bases; junction bases not matched to a gene: 7. The CDR3 sequence is 15 residues long.

The chain combines TRBV9 with TRBJ1-2; D is unresolved. Germline assignment: CDR1 SGDLS and CDR2 YYNGEE. V lost 0 bases and J lost 6, with 12 bases in between. CDR3 length: 14 amino acids. This chain's CDR3 is CASSVDPVINGYTF. The CDR3 nucleotides are TGTGCCAGCAGCGTAGACCCAGTCATCAATGGCTACACCTTC.

This chain uses TRBV24-1 with TRBJ1-3, with 7 bases identical to TRBD1. With V trimmed by 3 bases and J by 0 bases, 4 bases remained unmatched. The CDR3 consists of 16 residues. From germline, CDR1 is KGHDR and CDR2 SFDVKD. The DNA for the CDR3 is TGTGCCACCAGTGATCGGGACAGCCCCTCTGGAAACACCATATATTTT. It encodes CATSDRDSPSGNTIYF.

V gene TRBV5-1 combines with J gene TRBJ1-1; no definite D call. Germline values: CDR1 SGHRS, CDR2 YFSETQ. Trimming removed 0 bases from V and 8 bases from J, with 11 bases in between. This CDR3 is 13 amino acids long. CDR3 coding DNA: TGCGCCAGCAGCTTGGTTTCTTCTAACGAAGCTTTCTTT. It is translated as CASSLVSSNEAFF. The full variable domain, completed using reference TRBV5-1 and TRBJ1-1, is KAGVTQTPRYLIKTRGQQVTLSCSPISGHRSVSWYQQTPGQGLQFLFEYFSETQRNKGNFPGRFSGRQFSNSRSEMNVSTLELGDSALYLCASSLVSSNEAFFGQGTRLTVV.

The J gene is TRBJ2-7, the V gene TRBV5-1, with TRBD2 matching over 10 bases. After removal of 0 bases from V and 6 bases from J, the junction contained 6 bases not matched to a gene. The CDR3 sequence is 15 residues long. Germline V CDR1 and CDR2: SGHRS, YFSETQ. Here the CDR3 DNA reads TGCGCCAGCAGCTTGGGACAGCGGGAGGGCGTCGAGCAGTACTTC. It specifies CASSLGQREGVEQYF. The variable domain in full, with the rest retrieved from reference TRBV5-1 and TRBJ2-7, is KAGVTQTPRYLIKTRGQQVTLSCSPISGHRSVSWYQQTPGQGLQFLFEYFSETQRNKGNFPGRFSGRQFSNSRSEMNVSTLELGDSALYLCASSLGQREGVEQYFGPGTRLTVT.

This clonotype was seen a single time. The gene calls are TRBV7-6 and TRBJ2-7; 14 nucleotides agree with TRBD2. J lost 7 bases, V lost 1 base, and 15 bases had no gene match. The germline V gene has CDR1 SGHVS and CDR2 FNYEAQ. CDR3 size: 19 residues. CDR3 region: CASSLVSLRLAGGSKEQYF. The CDR3 DNA sequence: TGTGCCAGCAGCTTAGTGTCCCTCCGACTAGCGGGGGGGAGCAAGGAGCAGTACTTC.

The V call is TRBV2, the J call TRBJ1-2, with D possibly matching TRBD1 (6 bases). Between the trimmed V and J ends, which lost 7 bases and 2 bases, there was a span of 20 bases. In germline, CDR1 is SNHLY, CDR2 FYNNEI. This CDR3 region has 16 residues. CDR3 DNA: TGTGCCAGCAAAATGGAGGGGGGCAACTCAAACTATGGCTACACCTTC. It codes for CASKMEGGNSNYGYTF.

In its sample, this clonotype was seen once. The rearrangement links TRBV10-3 to TRBJ2-5; 8 nucleotides line up with TRBD2. The CDR3 consists of 14 residues. Losses at the gene ends were 4 bases for V and 5 bases for J; bases not matched to a gene: 6. Germline V gene sequence: CDR1 ENHRY, CDR2 SYGVKD. CDR3 loop: CAISGAGARETQYF. Here the CDR3 DNA reads TGTGCCATCAGTGGAGCGGGAGCTCGGGAGACCCAGTACTTC.

The rearrangement links TRBV6-4 to TRBJ2-1, with a tentative D call TRBD1 (5 bases). The ends were cut back, 4 bases at V and 10 bases at J, with 14 bases in the middle. The CDR3 is 13 residues long. The V gene's germline CDR1 is MRHNA and CDR2 SNTAGT. The CDR3 nucleotides read TGTGCCAGCAGTGCACTGGCAGGACACGAGCAGTTCTTC. It encodes CASSALAGHEQFF.

This clonotype came up a few times. This sequence joins TRBV2 and TRBJ1-1, with D hard to call. Trimming removed 3 bases from V and 0 bases from J, with 14 bases in between. The length of the CDR3 is 16 residues. From germline, CDR1 is SNHLY and CDR2 FYNNEI. In DNA, the CDR3 is TGTGCCAGCAGTGAGAGGACCGCAATTATGAACACTGAAGCTTTCTTT. Amino acid sequence: CASSERTAIMNTEAFF.